What follows are 24 T cell receptor beta chains derived from one specimen sequenced in a study of blood T cell repertoires in COVID-19. The method was immunoSEQ multiplex PCR; TCRdb's version includes in-frame clones alone and lacks a portion of them. The sample comprises more than 250,000 clones, 70% to 90% of which are singletons, and about 5.2% rests with the top ten. Sequencing input: PBMCs or T cells enriched from blood (not recorded which). The receptors derive from a woman aged 25-40 years who had recovered from COVID-19.

The chain links TRBV4-2 to TRBJ1-4, with 8 bases fitting TRBD1. The CDR3 consists of 15 residues. V shed 3 bases, J shed 8 bases, and the junction held 8 bases outside the gene matches. Germline lookup yields CDR1 LGHNA and CDR2 YNFKEQ. CDR3 loop: CASSHSQGGGEKLFF. Here the CDR3 DNA reads TGTGCCAGCAGCCACTCACAGGGGGGTGGGGAAAAACTGTTTTTT.

This sequence joins TRBV18 and TRBJ1-5, with 8 bases aligning to TRBD1. This CDR3 is built from 15 residues. V shed 5 bases and J 6 bases; nucleotides not matched to a gene: 9. Germline V CDR1 and CDR2: KGHSH, LQKENI. This CDR3 is CASSTRGPEGQPQHF. Written as DNA, the CDR3 is TGTGCCAGCTCAACCAGGGGGCCGGAAGGTCAGCCCCAGCATTTT.

This clone was detected only a few times. The V call is TRBV25-1, the J call TRBJ2-2; D perhaps matches TRBD1 (6 bases). CDR3 length: 17 residues. The V gene's germline CDR1 is MGHDK and CDR2 SYGVNS. V lost 6 bases and J 3 bases, leaving 20 bases between the germline ends. CDR3 protein: CASSPAGTQQHTGELFF. For the CDR3, the DNA is TGTGCCAGCAGCCCAGCCGGGACACAACAACACACCGGGGAGCTGTTTTTT.

The chain is built from TRBV10-3 and TRBJ1-6; weak D call: TRBD1 (5 bases). The germline gives CDR1 ENHRY, CDR2 SYGVKD. The CDR3 contains 13 residues. Trimming removed 8 bases from V and 7 bases from J, with 12 bases in between. The DNA of the CDR3 is TGTGCCATCCAGGGAATTTGGAATTCACCCCTCCACTTT. Translation gives CAIQGIWNSPLHF.

V and J are TRBV10-3 and TRBJ2-1, with no clear D. Germline V lookup: CDR1 ENHRY, CDR2 SYGVKD. The CDR3 sequence is 12 residues long. The V end was cut by 10 bases, the J end by 2 bases, with 9 bases between. The CDR3 bases are TGTGCCAGTACGAGCGCCTACAATGAGCAGTTCTTC. It translates to CASTSAYNEQFF.

This chain uses TRBV9 with TRBJ2-1; TRBD2 matches 10 bases. Germline trimming cut 1 base from V and 5 bases from J; bases unmatched to any gene: 6. Germline V gives CDR1 SGDLS, CDR2 YYNGEE. This CDR3 is 16 amino acids long. The CDR3 protein is CASSVRGLASNNEQFF. The CDR3 region has the DNA TGTGCCAGCAGCGTAAGGGGACTAGCGTCAAACAATGAGCAGTTCTTC. Complete variable domain (other parts from reference TRBV9 and TRBJ2-1): DSGVTQTPKHLITATGQRVTLRCSPRSGDLSVYWYQQSLDQGLQFLIQYYNGEERAKGNILERFSAQQFPDLHSELNLSSLELGDSALYFCASSVRGLASNNEQFFGPGTRLTVL.

The chain recombines TRBV5-1 with TRBJ1-1, with a possible D match to TRBD1 (6 bases). V shed 3 bases and J shed 0 bases, with 9 bases lying between them. The CDR3 length is 14 residues. Germline V gene sequence: CDR1 SGHRS, CDR2 YFSETQ. This CDR3 is CASSYRAMNTEAFF. DNA of the CDR3: TGCGCCAGCAGCTACAGGGCTATGAACACTGAAGCTTTCTTT.

The chain uses TRBV19 and TRBJ1-2, with D possibly matching TRBD1 (6 bases). The CDR3 loop spans 15 amino acids. Germline loops: CDR1 LNHDA, CDR2 SQIVND (reference sequence). The V and J ends lost 2 bases and 8 bases respectively, with 18 bases between them. The CDR3 DNA follows: TGTGCCAGTAGTATAAGTCAGGGGCGAACCCCCGGCTACACCTTC. Amino acids: CASSISQGRTPGYTF.

The rearrangement joins TRBV13 to TRBJ2-5, with TRBD2 matching 11 bases. V trimming: 4 bases; J trimming: 4 bases; junction bases outside the gene matches: 5. CDR1 is PRHDT and CDR2 is FYEKMQ in the germline V gene (reference sequence). The CDR3 has 15 residues. For the CDR3, the DNA is TGTGCCAGCAGCTCGGGGACTAGCGGAGTAGAGACCCAGTACTTC. The encoded protein is CASSSGTSGVETQYF.

This chain joins TRBV27 and TRBJ2-3; no definite D call. The CDR3 extends over 15 amino acids. Germline V lookup: CDR1 MNHEY, CDR2 SMNVEV (reference sequence). The germline V and J ends were trimmed by 3 bases and 0 bases, with 10 bases remaining between them. DNA of the CDR3: TGTGCCAGCAGTTTTGACTTCGCCAGCACAGATACGCAGTATTTT. This gives the protein CASSFDFASTDTQYF.

V gene TRBV7-2 combines with J gene TRBJ1-1; D not certain. Per the germline V gene, CDR1 is SGHTA and CDR2 is FQGNSA. The V end was cut by 5 bases, the J end by 8 bases, with 9 bases between. This CDR3 is built from 11 residues. CDR3 sequence reads: CASSGLGEAFF. The CDR3 nucleotides read TGTGCCAGCAGCGGACTAGGGGAAGCTTTCTTT.

This chain links TRBV7-2 with TRBJ1-5; D possibly corresponds to TRBD1 (5 bases). Between the trimmed V and J ends, which lost 6 bases and 1 base, there was a span of 13 bases. This CDR3 is 15 amino acids long. The germline V gene encodes CDR1 SGHTA and CDR2 FQGNSA. CDR3 protein: CASRTRGVSNQPQHF. The CDR3 bases are TGTGCCAGCAGGACGCGGGGGGTCAGCAATCAGCCCCAGCATTTT.

The gene calls are TRBV24-1 and TRBJ2-5; TRBD1 might be the D (6 bases). With 3 bases removed from V and 5 bases from J, the gap between germline ends came to 21 bases. In germline, CDR1 is KGHDR, CDR2 SFDVKD. The CDR3 runs 17 residues. CDR3 DNA: TGTGCCACCAGTGATCCTGGGCCGGCCCTTAGGGGGGAGACCCAGTACTTC. Protein sequence: CATSDPGPALRGETQYF.

This clone has just one count. The chain links TRBV28 to TRBJ1-3, with D perhaps matching TRBD1 (6 bases). With 8 bases removed from V and 0 bases from J, the gap between germline ends came to 11 bases. This CDR3 has 14 residues. Per germline, CDR1 MDHEN and CDR2 SYDVKM. In DNA, the CDR3 is TGTGCCAGCGGCGACAGGCACTCTGGAAACACCATATATTTT. Translated: CASGDRHSGNTIYF.

The genes are TRBV2 and TRBJ1-6; 8 nucleotides line up with TRBD1. Germline CDR1 and CDR2: SNHLY and FYNNEI. The CDR3 is made up of 14 amino acids. J was trimmed by 8 bases and V by 4 bases; bases with no gene match: 4. CDR3 loop: CASSGQGLDSPLHF. CDR3 bases: TGTGCCAGCAGTGGACAGGGGTTGGATTCACCCCTCCACTTT.

The rearrangement links TRBV4-2 to TRBJ1-6; D is ambiguous. In germline, CDR1 is LGHNA, CDR2 YNFKEQ. This CDR3 region has 14 residues. Trimming cost V 0 bases and J 4 bases, with 4 bases left between them. CDR3 in DNA: TGTGCCAGCAGCCAAGATCCTTATAATTCACCCCTCCACTTT. Translated: CASSQDPYNSPLHF.

The J gene is TRBJ2-1, the V gene TRBV9; 15 nucleotides agree with TRBD2. The CDR3 consists of 15 residues. The germline V gene has CDR1 SGDLS and CDR2 YYNGEE. V dropped 0 bases and J dropped 12; count of bases not matched to a gene: 4. CDR3: CASSVVGTSGGSQFF. The CDR3, as DNA: TGTGCCAGCAGCGTAGTAGGGACTAGCGGGGGGTCGCAGTTCTTC. The variable domain in full, with the rest retrieved from reference TRBV9 and TRBJ2-1, is DSGVTQTPKHLITATGQRVTLRCSPRSGDLSVYWYQQSLDQGLQFLIQYYNGEERAKGNILERFSAQQFPDLHSELNLSSLELGDSALYFCASSVVGTSGGSQFFGPGTRLTVL.

This sequence joins TRBV27 and TRBJ2-3; 13 nucleotides align to TRBD2. The CDR3 spans 17 residues. Germline lookup yields CDR1 MNHEY and CDR2 SMNVEV (reference sequence). V shed 1 base and J 6 bases; nucleotides not matched to a gene: 7. The chain's CDR3 is CASSLLTSGGTGDTQYF. The CDR3 nucleotides read TGTGCCAGCAGTTTATTGACTAGCGGGGGGACGGGGGATACGCAGTATTTT.

DNA of the CDR3: TGTGCCAGCAGCCTGGACAGGAGCCAAACCATATATTTT. As protein: CASSLDRSQTIYF. J is TRBJ1-3 and V is TRBV5-4, with TRBD1 identical over 7 bases. The CDR3 is made up of 13 amino acids. Germline assignment: CDR1 SGHNT and CDR2 YYREEE (reference sequence). After removal of 4 bases from V and 10 bases from J, the junction contained 8 bases not matched to a gene.

The chain couples TRBV7-7 to TRBJ2-7, with 9 bases fitting TRBD1. The CDR3 runs 15 residues. Losses at the gene ends were 5 bases for V and 3 bases for J; bases not matched to a gene: 8. CDR1 is SSHAT and CDR2 is FNYEAQ in the germline V gene (reference sequence). CDR3 sequence reads: CASSRRQGVSYEQYF. The CDR3 DNA follows: TGTGCCAGCAGCCGAAGACAGGGGGTGAGCTACGAGCAGTACTTC.

The gene calls are TRBV5-1 and TRBJ2-5; tentatively, D is TRBD1 (6 bases). The CDR3 runs to 14 residues. The ends were cut back, 3 bases at V and 3 bases at J, with 12 bases in the middle. The germline CDR1 and CDR2 sequences are SGHRS and YFSETQ. The CDR3 DNA sequence: TGCGCCAGCAGCTGGGTCCAGGGGAAAGAGACCCAGTACTTC. It yields the protein CASSWVQGKETQYF. The entire variable domain, with the rest obtained from reference TRBV5-1 and TRBJ2-5, is as follows: KAGVTQTPRYLIKTRGQQVTLSCSPISGHRSVSWYQQTPGQGLQFLFEYFSETQRNKGNFPGRFSGRQFSNSRSEMNVSTLELGDSALYLCASSWVQGKETQYFGPGTRLLVL.

The chain couples TRBV7-2 to TRBJ1-1; D gene unclear. Per the germline V gene, CDR1 is SGHTA and CDR2 is FQGNSA. V lost 5 bases, J lost 3 bases, and 13 bases lay in between. The CDR3 is 14 residues long. The CDR3 spells CASSPWTIDTEAFF. The CDR3 nucleotides read TGTGCCAGCAGCCCTTGGACTATAGACACTGAAGCTTTCTTT. Supplemented by reference TRBV7-2 and TRBJ1-1, the full variable domain reads GAGVSQSPSNKVTEKGKDVELRCDPISGHTALYWYRQSLGQGLEFLIYFQGNSAPDKSGLPSDRFSAERTGGSVSTLTIQRTQQEDSAVYLCASSPWTIDTEAFFGQGTRLTVV.

V and J are TRBV7-6 and TRBJ1-5, with a tentative D call TRBD1 (6 bases). Germline V gene data show CDR1 as SGHVS and CDR2 as FNYEAQ. This CDR3 has 14 residues. The germline V and J ends were trimmed by 8 bases and 0 bases, with 11 bases remaining between them. CDR3 residues: CASGGADSNQPQHF. CDR3 DNA sequence: TGTGCCAGCGGGGGGGCGGATAGCAATCAGCCCCAGCATTTT.

The chain recombines TRBV10-3 with TRBJ2-3, with TRBD2 as a possible D gene (6 bases). V was clipped by 5 bases and J by 4 bases, with 10 bases between them. Germline CDR1 and CDR2: ENHRY and SYGVKD. The length of the CDR3 is 13 residues. CDR3 sequence: CAISQEGADTQYF. The DNA for the CDR3 is TGTGCCATCAGTCAGGAGGGTGCAGATACGCAGTATTTT.